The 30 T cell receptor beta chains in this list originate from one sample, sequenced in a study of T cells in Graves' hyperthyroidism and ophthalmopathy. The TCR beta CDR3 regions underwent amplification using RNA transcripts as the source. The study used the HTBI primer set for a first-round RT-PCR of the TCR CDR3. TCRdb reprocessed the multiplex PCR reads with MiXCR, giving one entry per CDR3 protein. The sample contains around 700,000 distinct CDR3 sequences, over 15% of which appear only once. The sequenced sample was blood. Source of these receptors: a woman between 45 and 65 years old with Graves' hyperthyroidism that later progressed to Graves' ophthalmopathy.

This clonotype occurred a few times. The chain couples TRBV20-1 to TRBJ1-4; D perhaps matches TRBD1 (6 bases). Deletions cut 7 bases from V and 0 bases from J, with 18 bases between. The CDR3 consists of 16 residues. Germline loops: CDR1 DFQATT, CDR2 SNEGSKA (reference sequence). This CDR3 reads CSGTSDNRATNEKLFF. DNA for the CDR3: TGCAGTGGAACCAGCGACAACAGGGCAACTAATGAAAAACTGTTTTTT.

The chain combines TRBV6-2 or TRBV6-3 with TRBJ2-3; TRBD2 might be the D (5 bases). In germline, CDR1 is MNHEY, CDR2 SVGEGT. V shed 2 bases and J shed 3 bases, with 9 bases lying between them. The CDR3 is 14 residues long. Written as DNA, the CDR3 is TGTGCCAGCAGTTACGGGAGACAAACAGATACGCAGTATTTT. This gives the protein CASSYGRQTDTQYF.

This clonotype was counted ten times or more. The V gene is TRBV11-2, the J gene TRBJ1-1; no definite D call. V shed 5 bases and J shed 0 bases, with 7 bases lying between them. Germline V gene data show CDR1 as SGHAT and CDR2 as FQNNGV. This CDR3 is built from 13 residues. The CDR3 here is CASSGDMNTEAFF. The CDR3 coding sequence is TGTGCCAGCAGCGGAGATATGAACACTGAAGCTTTCTTT.

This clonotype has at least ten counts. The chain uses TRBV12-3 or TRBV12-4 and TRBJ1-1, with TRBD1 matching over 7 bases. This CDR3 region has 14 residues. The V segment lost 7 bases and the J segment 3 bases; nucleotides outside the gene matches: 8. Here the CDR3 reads CASTLPGQYTEAFF. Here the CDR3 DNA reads TGTGCCAGCACCCTTCCGGGACAGTACACTGAAGCTTTCTTT.

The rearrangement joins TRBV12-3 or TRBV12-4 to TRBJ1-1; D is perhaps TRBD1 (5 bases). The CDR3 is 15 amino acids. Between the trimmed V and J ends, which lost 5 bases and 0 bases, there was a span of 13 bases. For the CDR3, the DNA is TGTGCCAGCAGTCTTCAAAAGGGGATGAACACTGAAGCTTTCTTT. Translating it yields CASSLQKGMNTEAFF.

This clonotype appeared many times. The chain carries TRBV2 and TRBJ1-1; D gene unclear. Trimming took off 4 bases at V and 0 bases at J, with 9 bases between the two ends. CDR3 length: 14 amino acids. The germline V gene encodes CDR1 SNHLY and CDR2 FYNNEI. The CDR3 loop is CASSGQLMNTEAFF. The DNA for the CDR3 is TGTGCCAGCAGTGGGCAGTTAATGAACACTGAAGCTTTCTTT.

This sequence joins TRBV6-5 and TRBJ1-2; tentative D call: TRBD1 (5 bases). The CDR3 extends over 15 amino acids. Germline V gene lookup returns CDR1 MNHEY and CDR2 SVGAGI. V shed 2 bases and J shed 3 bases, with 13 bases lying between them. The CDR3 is CASSYMGGADYGYTF. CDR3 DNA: TGTGCCAGCAGTTACATGGGGGGAGCTGACTATGGCTACACCTTC.

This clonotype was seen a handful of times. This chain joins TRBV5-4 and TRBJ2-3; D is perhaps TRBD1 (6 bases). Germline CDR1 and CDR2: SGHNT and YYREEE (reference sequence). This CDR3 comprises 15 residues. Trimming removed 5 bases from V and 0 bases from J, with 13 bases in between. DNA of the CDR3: TGTGCCAGCAGTAAGGACAGCCAAAGCACAGATACGCAGTATTTT. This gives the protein CASSKDSQSTDTQYF.

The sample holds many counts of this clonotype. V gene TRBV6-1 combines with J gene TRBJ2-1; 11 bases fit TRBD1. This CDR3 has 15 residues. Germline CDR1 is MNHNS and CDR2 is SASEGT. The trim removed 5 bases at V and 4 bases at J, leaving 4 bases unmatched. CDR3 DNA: TGTGCCAGCAGTCGCGGACAGGGGGCTTACAATGAGCAGTTCTTC. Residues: CASSRGQGAYNEQFF.

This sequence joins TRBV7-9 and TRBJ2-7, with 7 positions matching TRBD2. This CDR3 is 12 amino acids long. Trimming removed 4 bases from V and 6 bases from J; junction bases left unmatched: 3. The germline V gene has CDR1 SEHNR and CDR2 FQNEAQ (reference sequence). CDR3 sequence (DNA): TGTGCCAGCAGCTCCTCGGGGGGCGAGCAGTACTTC. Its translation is CASSSSGGEQYF.

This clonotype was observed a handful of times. CDR3 in amino acids: CASSPQPQGLNTGELFF. The CDR3 nucleotides are TGCGCCAGCAGCCCCCAGCCGCAGGGGCTTAACACCGGGGAGCTGTTTTTT. V gene TRBV5-1 combines with J gene TRBJ2-2; a weak D match, TRBD1 (6 bases). The CDR3 sequence is 17 residues long. CDR1 is SGHRS, CDR2 YFSETQ, per germline. Trimming left V 4 bases short and J 2 bases short, with 18 bases between.

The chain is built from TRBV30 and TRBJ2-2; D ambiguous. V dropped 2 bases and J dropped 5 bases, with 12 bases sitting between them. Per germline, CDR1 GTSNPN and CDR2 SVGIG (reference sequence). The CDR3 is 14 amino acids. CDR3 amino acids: CAWSPLAKTGELFF. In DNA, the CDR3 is TGTGCCTGGAGTCCACTGGCTAAAACCGGGGAGCTGTTTTTT.

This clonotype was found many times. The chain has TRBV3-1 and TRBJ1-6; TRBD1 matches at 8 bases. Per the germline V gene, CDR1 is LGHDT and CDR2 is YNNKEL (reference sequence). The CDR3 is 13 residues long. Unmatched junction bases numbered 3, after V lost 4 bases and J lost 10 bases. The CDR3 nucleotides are TGTGCCAGCAGCCCAGGACAGGGATCACCCCTCCACTTT. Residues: CASSPGQGSPLHF.

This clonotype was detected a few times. In DNA form, the CDR3 reads TGTGCCAGCAGTCTCCGACGAGGCGGGGGGGGAACCGGGGAGCTGTTTTTT. Residues: CASSLRRGGGGTGELFF. J is TRBJ2-2 and V is TRBV6-1; 9 bases fit TRBD2. V dropped 5 bases and J dropped 5; count of bases not matched to a gene: 12. Germline loops: CDR1 MNHNS, CDR2 SASEGT. This CDR3 is built from 17 residues.

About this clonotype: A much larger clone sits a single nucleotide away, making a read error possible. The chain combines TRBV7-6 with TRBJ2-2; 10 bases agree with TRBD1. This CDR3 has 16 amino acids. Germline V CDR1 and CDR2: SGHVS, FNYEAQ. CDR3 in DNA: TGTGCCAGCAGCTTATCTGGGACAGGGGTCACCGGGGAGCTGGTTTTT. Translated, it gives CASSLSGTGVTGELVF.

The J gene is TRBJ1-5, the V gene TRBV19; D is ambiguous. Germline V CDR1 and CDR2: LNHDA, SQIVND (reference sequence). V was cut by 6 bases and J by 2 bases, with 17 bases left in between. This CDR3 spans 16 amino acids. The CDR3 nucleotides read TGTGCCAGTAGCCCGGTCATCGGGCGAGGCAATCAGCCCCAGCATTTT. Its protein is CASSPVIGRGNQPQHF.

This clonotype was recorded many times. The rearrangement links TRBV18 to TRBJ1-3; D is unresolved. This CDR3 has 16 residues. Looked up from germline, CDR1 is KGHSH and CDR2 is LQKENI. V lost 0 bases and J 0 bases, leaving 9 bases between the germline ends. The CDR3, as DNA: TGTGCCAGCTCACCACCATCCGGGTACTCTGGAAACACCATATATTTT. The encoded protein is CASSPPSGYSGNTIYF. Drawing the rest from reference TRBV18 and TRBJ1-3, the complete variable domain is NAGVMQNPRHLVRRRGQEARLRCSPMKGHSHVYWYRQLPEEGLKFMVYLQKENIIDESGMPKERFSAEFPKEGPSILRIQQVVRGDSAAYFCASSPPSGYSGNTIYFGEGSWLTVV.

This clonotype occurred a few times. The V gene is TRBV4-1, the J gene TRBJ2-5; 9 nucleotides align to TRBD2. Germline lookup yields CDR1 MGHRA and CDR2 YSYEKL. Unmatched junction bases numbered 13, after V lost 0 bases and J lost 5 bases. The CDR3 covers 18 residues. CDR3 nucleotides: TGCGCCAGCAGCCAAGATGATTCTTTGCGGGGGGGCAGGGAGACCCAGTACTTC. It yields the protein CASSQDDSLRGGRETQYF.

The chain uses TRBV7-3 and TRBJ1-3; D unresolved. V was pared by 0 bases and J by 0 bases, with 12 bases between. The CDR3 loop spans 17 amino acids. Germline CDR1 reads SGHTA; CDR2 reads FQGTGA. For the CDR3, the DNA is TGTGCCAGCAGCTTAACGTCACCGGGGAGCTCTGGAAACACCATATATTTT. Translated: CASSLTSPGSSGNTIYF.

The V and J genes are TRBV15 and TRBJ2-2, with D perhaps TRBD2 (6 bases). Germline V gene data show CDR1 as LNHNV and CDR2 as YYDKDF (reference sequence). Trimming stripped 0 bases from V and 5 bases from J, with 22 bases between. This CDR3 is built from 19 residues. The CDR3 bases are TGTGCCACCAGCAGAGATCTTAGGCCGGGACTCACGTTAACCGGGGAGCTGTTTTTT. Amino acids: CATSRDLRPGLTLTGELFF.

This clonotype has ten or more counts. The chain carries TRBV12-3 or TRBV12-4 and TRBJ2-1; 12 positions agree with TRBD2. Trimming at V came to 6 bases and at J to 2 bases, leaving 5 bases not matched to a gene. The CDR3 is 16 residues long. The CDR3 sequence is CASSTSGGLTYNEQFF. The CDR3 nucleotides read TGTGCCAGCAGCACTAGCGGGGGGCTAACCTACAATGAGCAGTTCTTC.

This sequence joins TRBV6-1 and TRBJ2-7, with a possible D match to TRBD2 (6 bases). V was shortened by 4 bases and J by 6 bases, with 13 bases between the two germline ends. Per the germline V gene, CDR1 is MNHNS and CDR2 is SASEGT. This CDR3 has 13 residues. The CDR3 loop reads CASSGYGRLEQYF. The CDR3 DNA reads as TGTGCCAGCAGTGGTTACGGGAGACTCGAGCAGTACTTC.

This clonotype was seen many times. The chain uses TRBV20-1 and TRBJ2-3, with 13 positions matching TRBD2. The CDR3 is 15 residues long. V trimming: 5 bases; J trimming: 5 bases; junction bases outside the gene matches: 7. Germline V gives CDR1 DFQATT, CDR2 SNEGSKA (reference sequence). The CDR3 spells CSASLAGGLRDTQYF. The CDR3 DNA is TGCAGTGCTTCACTAGCGGGGGGGCTTAGAGATACGCAGTATTTT.

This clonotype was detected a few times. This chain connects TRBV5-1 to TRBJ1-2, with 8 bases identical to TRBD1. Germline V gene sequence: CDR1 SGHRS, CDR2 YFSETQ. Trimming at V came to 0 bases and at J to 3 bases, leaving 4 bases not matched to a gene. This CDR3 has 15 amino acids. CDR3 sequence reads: CASSLGTGLDYGYTF. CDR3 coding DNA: TGCGCCAGCAGCTTGGGGACAGGGCTTGACTATGGCTACACCTTC.

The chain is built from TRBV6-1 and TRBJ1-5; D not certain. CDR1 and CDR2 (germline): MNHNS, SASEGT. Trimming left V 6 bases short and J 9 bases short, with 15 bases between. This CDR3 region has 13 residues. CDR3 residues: CASRRTDGGPQHF. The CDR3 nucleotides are TGTGCCAGCAGACGGACCGACGGAGGGCCCCAGCATTTT.

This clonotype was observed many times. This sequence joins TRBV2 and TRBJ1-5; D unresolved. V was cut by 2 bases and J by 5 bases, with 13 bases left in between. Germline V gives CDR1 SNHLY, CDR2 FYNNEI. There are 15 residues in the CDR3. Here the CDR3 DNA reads TGTGCCAGCAGTGAACGATCGGGTGGGGATCAGCCCCAGCATTTT. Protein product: CASSERSGGDQPQHF.

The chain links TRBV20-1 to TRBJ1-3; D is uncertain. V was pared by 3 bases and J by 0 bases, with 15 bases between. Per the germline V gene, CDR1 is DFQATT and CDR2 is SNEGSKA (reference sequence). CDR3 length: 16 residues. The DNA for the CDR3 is TGCAGTGCTAGGGATGTGAGGGCTAGCTCTGGAAACACCATATATTTT. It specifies CSARDVRASSGNTIYF.

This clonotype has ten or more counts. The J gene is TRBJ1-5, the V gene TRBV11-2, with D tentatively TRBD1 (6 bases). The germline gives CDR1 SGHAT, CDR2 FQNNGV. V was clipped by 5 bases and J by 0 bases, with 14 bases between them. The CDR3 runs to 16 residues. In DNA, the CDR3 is TGTGCCAGCAGCAACCAACAGGGTTATAGCAATCAGCCCCAGCATTTT. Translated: CASSNQQGYSNQPQHF.

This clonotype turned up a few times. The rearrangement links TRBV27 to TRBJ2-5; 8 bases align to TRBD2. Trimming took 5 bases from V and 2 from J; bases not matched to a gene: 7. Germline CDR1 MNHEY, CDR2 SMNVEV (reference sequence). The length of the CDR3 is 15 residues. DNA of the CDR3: TGTGCCAGCAGTCCACCGGGGGGGGCACAAGAGACCCAGTACTTC. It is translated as CASSPPGGAQETQYF.

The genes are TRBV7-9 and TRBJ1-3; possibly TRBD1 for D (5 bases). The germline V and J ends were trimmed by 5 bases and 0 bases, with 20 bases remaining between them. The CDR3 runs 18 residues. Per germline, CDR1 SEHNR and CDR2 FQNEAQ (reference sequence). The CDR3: CASSPPDSRRGSGNTIYF. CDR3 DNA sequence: TGTGCCAGCAGCCCTCCGGACTCCCGAAGGGGCTCTGGAAACACCATATATTTT.